These 18 T cell receptor beta chains originate from one sample sequenced in a study of T-cell memory formation after mild COVID-19. TCRdb re-analysed the 5' RACE reads in MiXCR, keeping a single row per CDR3 protein. The data contain 140,000 to 150,000 distinct CDR3 sequences, around 27% of them singletons. The sample consisted of PBMCs or a T cell subset sorted from them (not recorded which). The receptors were sampled from an adult woman who had mild COVID-19 (a few samples of this study predate the infection). Cell type and time point are not known.

The V and J genes are TRBV5-1 and TRBJ2-2; 7 positions agree with TRBD2. V lost 4 bases to trimming and J lost 4 bases; unmatched junction nucleotides: 13. Per the germline V gene, CDR1 is SGHRS and CDR2 is YFSETQ. The CDR3 has 17 amino acids. The CDR3 protein is CASSPVGGGALTGELFF. The CDR3 nucleotides are TGCGCCAGCAGCCCGGTGGGGGGGGGAGCCCTCACCGGGGAGCTGTTTTTT.

The table lists this clonotype with a few counts. V gene TRBV20-1 combines with J gene TRBJ2-7; 8 nucleotides line up with TRBD2. The CDR3 is 13 amino acids. Germline CDR1 and CDR2: DFQATT and SNEGSKA (reference sequence). The CDR3 bases are TGCTCCGCACTAGCGGAGCTAGCCTACGAGCAGTACTTC. Translation gives CSALAELAYEQYF.

This clonotype was seen a handful of times. The J gene is TRBJ2-5, the V gene TRBV13; 9 nucleotides agree with TRBD1. Germline CDR1 reads PRHDT; CDR2 reads FYEKMQ (reference sequence). V lost 5 bases, J lost 1 base, and 5 bases stayed unmatched. CDR3 size: 15 residues. The chain's CDR3 is CASSRQGDGQETQYF. CDR3 in DNA: TGTGCCAGCAGCCGACAGGGGGATGGCCAAGAGACCCAGTACTTC.

This clonotype showed up just once. This CDR3 is missing its conserved last phenylalanine or tryptophan, likely due to a read error. The chain joins TRBV27 to TRBJ2-1; D is perhaps TRBD1 or TRBD2 (6 bases each). The length of the CDR3 is 15 residues. The germline V gene encodes CDR1 MNHEY and CDR2 SMNVEV (reference sequence). V was cut by 10 bases and J by 1 base, with 17 bases left in between. CDR3 region: CATKPGARSYNEQFI. CDR3 bases: TGTGCCACCAAGCCGGGGGCTCGGTCCTACAATGAGCAGTTCATC.

This clonotype has just a few counts. The chain employs TRBV12-3 or TRBV12-4 and TRBJ2-3; 8 nucleotides match TRBD2. The CDR3 is 14 amino acids. J lost 4 bases, V lost 8 bases, and 8 bases had no gene match. The CDR3 bases are TGTGCCAGCGCTCAGGCCGGGGGGGCAGATACGCAGTATTTT. It translates to CASAQAGGADTQYF.

Only a few counts were recorded for this clonotype. This chain joins TRBV6-1 and TRBJ1-1; weak D call: TRBD1 (5 bases). This CDR3 region has 14 residues. V dropped 8 bases and J dropped 6 bases, with 19 bases sitting between them. Germline V lookup: CDR1 MNHNS, CDR2 SASEGT. CDR3 region: CASGKGREGAEAFF. In DNA form, the CDR3 reads TGTGCCAGCGGTAAAGGACGAGAAGGGGCTGAAGCTTTCTTT.

Only a few counts were recorded for this clonotype. The chain carries TRBV20-1 and TRBJ1-1; D gene unclear. The CDR3 runs to 14 residues. Trimming shortened V by 2 bases and J by 3 bases, and 13 bases separated the two germline ends. CDR1 is DFQATT and CDR2 is SNEGSKA in the germline V gene (reference sequence). CDR3 in amino acids: CSARSVPGDTEAFF. Here the CDR3 DNA reads TGCAGTGCTAGAAGTGTCCCTGGTGACACTGAAGCTTTCTTT.

V gene TRBV5-6 combines with J gene TRBJ2-7; possible D gene TRBD2, 6 bases. The CDR3 has 14 amino acids. Germline-derived CDR1 and CDR2 are SGHDT and YYEEEE. V was shortened by 3 bases and J by 3 bases, with 13 bases between the two germline ends. The CDR3 sequence: CASSYSGGRYEQYF. The CDR3 coding sequence is TGTGCCAGCAGCTACTCCGGGGGACGCTACGAGCAGTACTTC.

This clonotype was found a few times. This CDR3 is CASSFARDTEAFF. Here the CDR3 DNA reads TGTGCCAGCAGTTTCGCCCGGGACACTGAAGCTTTCTTT. The chain is built from TRBV28 and TRBJ1-1; D gene uncertain. Deletions cut 3 bases from V and 3 bases from J, with 8 bases between. The CDR3 length is 13 residues. Germline assignment: CDR1 MDHEN and CDR2 SYDVKM.

J is TRBJ2-1 and V is TRBV20-1, with 10 positions matching TRBD2. V shed 5 bases and J 4 bases; nucleotides not matched to a gene: 5. This CDR3 contains 14 residues. Germline V gene sequence: CDR1 DFQATT, CDR2 SNEGSKA (reference sequence). The DNA of the CDR3 is TGCAGTGCTGCCCAGCGGGGGGGATACAATGAGCAGTTCTTC. This gives the protein CSAAQRGGYNEQFF.

This clonotype was seen a few times. The rearrangement joins TRBV29-1 to TRBJ2-1, with TRBD1 matching 8 bases. Germline CDR1 is SQVTM and CDR2 is ANQGSEA. CDR3 length: 14 amino acids. J was trimmed by 3 bases and V by 7 bases; bases with no gene match: 8. The CDR3 region has the DNA TGCAGCGCCGGGACAGGTTCTTTCTACAATGAGCAGTTCTTC. Its translation: CSAGTGSFYNEQFF.

The chain couples TRBV3-1 to TRBJ1-2; weak D call: TRBD1 (5 bases). The CDR3 consists of 15 residues. Germline CDR1 LGHDT, CDR2 YNNKEL (reference sequence). The ends were cut back, 0 bases at V and 2 bases at J, with 10 bases in the middle. The CDR3 DNA follows: TGTGCCAGCAGCCAAGATTTTGGACAAAACTATGGCTACACCTTC. This gives the protein CASSQDFGQNYGYTF.

The chain has TRBV9 and TRBJ2-7, with 9 bases aligning to TRBD2. The CDR3 spans 15 residues. Germline V gene data show CDR1 as SGDLS and CDR2 as YYNGEE. V gave up 0 bases and J gave up 4 bases; unmatched junction bases: 5. CDR3 nucleotides: TGTGCCAGCAGCGTAGGGGCTAGCGGGATGTACGAGCAGTACTTC. Its protein product is CASSVGASGMYEQYF.

The chain uses TRBV5-5 and TRBJ1-6; 7 bases map to TRBD1. CDR3 length equals 15 residues. V lost 0 bases and J lost 9; bases outside the gene matches: 6. The germline CDR1 and CDR2 sequences are SGHKS and YYEKEE (reference sequence). CDR3 region: CASSLGQGIGSPLHF. The CDR3 DNA follows: TGTGCCAGCAGCTTGGGACAGGGCATTGGTTCACCCCTCCACTTT.

This clonotype has a handful of counts. V and J are TRBV27 and TRBJ1-1, with 10 bases aligning to TRBD1. The germline V gene has CDR1 MNHEY and CDR2 SMNVEV (reference sequence). With 5 bases clipped from V and 3 bases from J, the junction kept 6 bases outside the gene matches. CDR3 length equals 15 residues. CDR3 loop: CASSAWTGGDTEAFF. The CDR3 coding sequence is TGTGCCAGCAGTGCATGGACAGGGGGAGACACTGAAGCTTTCTTT.

This clonotype came up a few times. V is TRBV7-9 and J is TRBJ2-1; 9 nucleotides match TRBD1. This CDR3 region has 15 residues. Germline V gene sequence: CDR1 SEHNR, CDR2 FQNEAQ (reference sequence). Germline trimming cut 5 bases from V and 6 bases from J; bases unmatched to any gene: 8. The CDR3 bases are TGTGCCAGCAGCCCACAGGGACAGGGAGGCAATGAGCAGTTCTTC. This encodes CASSPQGQGGNEQFF.

This clonotype was observed a handful of times. V usage is TRBV12-3 or TRBV12-4 and J usage is TRBJ2-1; possible D gene TRBD2, 6 bases. Trimming removed 3 bases from V and 6 bases from J, with 12 bases in between. This CDR3 has 14 residues. CDR3 bases: TGTGCCAGCAGTTTCGGCGGGACTGGCAATGAGCAGTTCTTC. Translation: CASSFGGTGNEQFF.

This clonotype was seen only a few times. The V and J genes are TRBV27 and TRBJ1-3; 8 positions match TRBD1. The CDR3 length is 14 residues. Trimming removed 6 bases from V and 2 bases from J; junction bases left unmatched: 3. Germline V CDR1 and CDR2: MNHEY, SMNVEV (reference sequence). The CDR3 protein is CASRVTGAGNTIYF. In nucleotides, the CDR3 is TGTGCCAGCAGGGTGACAGGGGCTGGAAACACCATATATTTT.